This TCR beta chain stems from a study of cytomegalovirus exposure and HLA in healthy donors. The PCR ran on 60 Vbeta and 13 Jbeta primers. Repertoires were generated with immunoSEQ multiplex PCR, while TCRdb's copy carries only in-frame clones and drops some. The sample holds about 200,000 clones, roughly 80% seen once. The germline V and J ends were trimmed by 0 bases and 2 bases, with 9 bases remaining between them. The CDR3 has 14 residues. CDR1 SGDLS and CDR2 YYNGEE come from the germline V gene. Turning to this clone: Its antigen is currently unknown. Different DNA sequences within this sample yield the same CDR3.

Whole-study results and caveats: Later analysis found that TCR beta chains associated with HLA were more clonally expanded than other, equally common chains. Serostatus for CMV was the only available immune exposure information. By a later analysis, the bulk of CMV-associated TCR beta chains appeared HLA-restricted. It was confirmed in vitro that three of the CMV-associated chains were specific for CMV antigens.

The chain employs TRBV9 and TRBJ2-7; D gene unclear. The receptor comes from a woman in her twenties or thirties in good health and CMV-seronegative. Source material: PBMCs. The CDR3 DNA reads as TGTGCCAGCAGCGTAGGCGGTAACCCCTACGAGCAGTACTTC. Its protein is CASSVGGNPYEQYF.